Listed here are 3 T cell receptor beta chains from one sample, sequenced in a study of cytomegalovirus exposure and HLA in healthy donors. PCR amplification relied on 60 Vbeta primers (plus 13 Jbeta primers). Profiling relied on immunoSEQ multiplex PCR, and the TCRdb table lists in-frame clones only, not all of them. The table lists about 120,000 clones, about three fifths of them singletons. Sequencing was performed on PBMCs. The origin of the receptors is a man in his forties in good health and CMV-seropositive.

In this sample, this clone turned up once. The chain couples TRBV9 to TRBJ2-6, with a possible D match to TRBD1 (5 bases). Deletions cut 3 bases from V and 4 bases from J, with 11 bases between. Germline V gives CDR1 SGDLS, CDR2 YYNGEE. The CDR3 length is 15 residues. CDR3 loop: CASSGSGSGANVLTF. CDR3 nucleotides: TGTGCCAGCAGCGGATCAGGGTCAGGGGCCAACGTCCTGACTTTC. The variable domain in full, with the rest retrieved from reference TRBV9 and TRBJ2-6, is DSGVTQTPKHLITATGQRVTLRCSPRSGDLSVYWYQQSLDQGLQFLIQYYNGEERAKGNILERFSAQQFPDLHSELNLSSLELGDSALYFCASSGSGSGANVLTFGAGSRLTVL.

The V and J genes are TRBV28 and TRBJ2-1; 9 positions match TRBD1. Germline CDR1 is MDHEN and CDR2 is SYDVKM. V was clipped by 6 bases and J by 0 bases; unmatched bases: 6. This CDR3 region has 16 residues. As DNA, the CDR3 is TGTGCCAGCAGCTCGACAGGGGGAGACTCCTACAATGAGCAGTTCTTC. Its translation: CASSSTGGDSYNEQFF.

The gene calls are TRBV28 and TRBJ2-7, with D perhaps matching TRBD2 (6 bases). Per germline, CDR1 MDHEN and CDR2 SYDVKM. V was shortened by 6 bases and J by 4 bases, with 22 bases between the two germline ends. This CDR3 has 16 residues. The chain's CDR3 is CASRGGGSRVLYEQYF. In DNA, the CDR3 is TGTGCCAGCAGGGGCGGAGGGTCACGCGTTCTTTACGAGCAGTACTTC.